This passage covers 24 T cell receptor beta chains from one sample sequenced in a study of a mutant IDH1 vaccine in newly diagnosed glioma. Specified time point: week 23, last vaccination. In the vaccine, a single dose held 300 ug of the mutant IDH1 20-mer peptide, along with topical imiquimod. Repertoires were generated with immunoSEQ multiplex PCR, while TCRdb's copy carries only in-frame clones and drops some. The profile shows approximately 35,000 clones, around 89% of them singletons. These receptors' targets are unknown. The specimen comprised PBMCs, sampled from a glioma patient whose treatment included an IDH1 peptide vaccine. These receptors all stem from a man between 35 and 55 years old with glioma.

The chain employs TRBV7-2 and TRBJ2-7; 7 bases are shared with TRBD2. V was clipped by 2 bases and J by 6 bases; unmatched bases: 7. Germline CDR1 SGHTA, CDR2 FQGNSA. The CDR3 sequence is 14 residues long. The DNA for the CDR3 is TGTGCCAGCAGCTTATCGGCGGGAGTGCTCGAGCAGTACTTC. Its translation is CASSLSAGVLEQYF.

The V call is TRBV6-1, the J call TRBJ1-3; 10 positions match TRBD1. Germline trimming cut 7 bases from V and 6 bases from J; bases unmatched to any gene: 9. Per germline, CDR1 MNHNS and CDR2 SASEGT. The CDR3 sequence is 15 residues long. The CDR3 sequence: CASNRGQGVANTIYF. CDR3 sequence (DNA): TGTGCCAGCAATCGCGGACAGGGGGTAGCAAACACCATATATTTT.

This sequence joins TRBV5-4 and TRBJ2-5; D possibly corresponds to TRBD1 (5 bases). V was pared by 5 bases and J by 5 bases, with 19 bases between. Germline CDR1 is SGHNT and CDR2 is YYREEE (reference sequence). This CDR3 contains 15 residues. This CDR3 is CASSPGRTITETQYF. The CDR3 region has the DNA TGTGCCAGCAGTCCCGGACGGACAATTACGGAGACCCAGTACTTC.

The J gene is TRBJ1-1, the V gene TRBV6-5; D remains ambiguous. The CDR3 sequence is 14 residues long. V was pared by 6 bases and J by 1 base, with 12 bases between. Germline CDR1 and CDR2: MNHEY and SVGAGI. CDR3 loop: CASSLSLQNTEAFF. The DNA for the CDR3 is TGTGCCAGCAGCCTATCATTACAGAACACTGAAGCTTTCTTT.

CDR3 loop: CASSPGTGAYEQYV. The CDR3 region has the DNA TGTGCCAGCAGCCCCGGGACAGGGGCCTACGAGCAGTACGTC. V usage is TRBV11-2 and J usage is TRBJ2-7, with 10 nucleotides matching TRBD1. Germline V CDR1 and CDR2: SGHAT, FQNNGV. This CDR3 region has 14 residues. V shed 5 bases and J 2 bases; nucleotides not matched to a gene: 3.

The chain joins TRBV10-3 to TRBJ1-4, with 8 bases that match TRBD1. Germline-derived CDR1 and CDR2 are ENHRY and SYGVKD. The CDR3 has 14 amino acids. Losses at the gene ends were 10 bases for V and 2 bases for J; bases not matched to a gene: 6. The CDR3 bases are TGTGCCACCTGGACAGGGCTCACTAATGAAAAACTGTTTTTT. This gives the protein CATWTGLTNEKLFF.

The CDR3, as DNA: TGTGCCACCAGCAAGGTGAACACTGAAGCTTTCTTT. This gives the protein CATSKVNTEAFF. V usage is TRBV10-3 and J usage is TRBJ1-1; D gene uncertain. Between the trimmed V and J ends, which lost 10 bases and 0 bases, there was a span of 9 bases. The CDR3 is made up of 12 amino acids. Germline CDR1 ENHRY, CDR2 SYGVKD.

This rearrangement joins TRBV4-1 to TRBJ2-1; D may correspond to TRBD1 or TRBD2 (6 bases each). Germline-derived CDR1 and CDR2 are MGHRA and YSYEKL. The CDR3 spans 18 residues. The ends were cut back, 0 bases at V and 5 bases at J, with 20 bases in the middle. CDR3 DNA sequence: TGCGCCAGCAGCCAAGAGCCCTACGGAGGGGGACCCGACAATGAGCAGTTCTTC. This sequence encodes CASSQEPYGGGPDNEQFF.

This clone showed up just once. The sample has other DNA sequences that encode this CDR3 too. V and J are TRBV21-1 and TRBJ1-5. TRBV21-1 has pseudogene status. This CDR3 region has 16 residues. CDR3 in DNA: TGTGCCAGCATCACAAAGGGGGGTTATAGCAATCAGCCCCAGCATTTT. It yields the protein CASITKGGYSNQPQHF.

V gene TRBV30 combines with J gene TRBJ2-3; D not certain. Deletions cut 0 bases from V and 7 bases from J, with 11 bases between. Germline V gene data show CDR1 as GTSNPN and CDR2 as SVGIG (reference sequence). The CDR3 is made up of 13 amino acids. The CDR3 sequence is CAWSVRERHTQYF. Here the CDR3 DNA reads TGTGCCTGGAGTGTACGAGAAAGGCATACGCAGTATTTT.

The genes are TRBV6-5 and TRBJ1-4, with D hard to call. The CDR3 runs to 15 residues. V lost 2 bases and J lost 7, with 14 bases in between. Germline V CDR1 and CDR2: MNHEY, SVGAGI. The CDR3 sequence: CASSYRDRGGEKLFF. Written as DNA, the CDR3 is TGTGCCAGCAGTTACAGGGATCGAGGTGGTGAAAAACTGTTTTTT.

CDR3 sequence: CASSIPGTPFYNEQFF. Written as DNA, the CDR3 is TGTGCCAGTAGTATCCCCGGTACACCGTTCTACAATGAGCAGTTCTTC. The J gene is TRBJ2-1, the V gene TRBV19, with D uncertain. Germline CDR1 and CDR2: LNHDA and SQIVND (reference sequence). The CDR3 extends over 16 amino acids. V lost 3 bases and J 3 bases, leaving 15 bases between the germline ends.

This clone was detected only once. The V gene is TRBV10-3, the J gene TRBJ2-3; TRBD2 agrees at 14 bases. Germline values: CDR1 ENHRY, CDR2 SYGVKD. The CDR3 runs to 16 residues. With V trimmed by 10 bases and J by 3 bases, 9 bases remained unmatched. Written as DNA, the CDR3 is TGTGCCACCCGGACTAGCGGGGGGCCCGGGACAGATACGCAGTATTTT. Protein sequence: CATRTSGGPGTDTQYF.

The rearrangement links TRBV2 to TRBJ2-7; D gene unclear. Deletions cut 8 bases from V and 5 bases from J, with 7 bases between. This CDR3 is built from 10 residues. Germline loops: CDR1 SNHLY, CDR2 FYNNEI. The CDR3 protein is CASGIDEQYF. The DNA of the CDR3 is TGTGCCAGCGGGATCGACGAGCAGTACTTC.

V and J are TRBV7-8 and TRBJ2-7; 10 bases are a match to TRBD1. The CDR3 has 17 residues. With 4 bases clipped from V and 2 bases from J, the junction kept 11 bases outside the gene matches. Germline CDR1 SGHVS, CDR2 FQNEAQ. The CDR3 sequence: CASSSPGWGQGTYEQYF. CDR3 in DNA: TGTGCCAGCAGCTCCCCCGGGTGGGGACAGGGGACCTACGAGCAGTACTTC.

This sequence joins TRBV11-3 and TRBJ1-1; D might be TRBD1 (6 bases). V was clipped by 5 bases and J by 6 bases, with 16 bases between them. The CDR3 loop spans 14 amino acids. CDR1 is SGHNT, CDR2 YENEEA, per germline. CDR3 in DNA: TGTGCCAGCAGCAAGGGGGTGGGAAGCGCTGAAGCTTTCTTT. Protein: CASSKGVGSAEAFF. Combining the CDR3 with reference TRBV11-3 and TRBJ1-1 gives the whole variable domain EAGVVQSPRYKIIEKKQPVAFWCNPISGHNTLYWYLQNLGQGPELLIRYENEEAVDDSQLPKDRFSAERLKGVDSTLKIQPAELGDSAVYLCASSKGVGSAEAFFGQGTRLTVV.

V gene TRBV11-2 combines with J gene TRBJ1-6; D remains unclear. Germline CDR1 and CDR2: SGHAT and FQNNGV. V lost 1 base and J lost 10, with 14 bases in between. The CDR3 consists of 15 residues. The CDR3 DNA reads TGTGCCAGCAGCTTAGGGGCCCAGATAAACTCACCCCTCCACTTT. Translation: CASSLGAQINSPLHF.

The chain uses TRBV28 and TRBJ1-3; tentatively, D is TRBD1 (5 bases). The germline gives CDR1 MDHEN, CDR2 SYDVKM. The V and J ends lost 6 bases and 0 bases respectively, with 27 bases between them. CDR3 length equals 20 residues. CDR3 DNA: TGTGCCAGCAGGAGAATCCAGGTATCGGGACCATTGAGCTCTGGAAACACCATATATTTT. Its protein product is CASRRIQVSGPLSSGNTIYF.

The chain recombines TRBV5-5 with TRBJ2-3, with D perhaps being TRBD1 or TRBD2 (5 bases each). Trimming pared 0 bases from V and 4 bases from J, leaving 15 bases between. This CDR3 has 16 residues. The germline gives CDR1 SGHKS, CDR2 YYEKEE (reference sequence). The CDR3 reads CASSLGYGGRSDTQYF. CDR3 DNA: TGTGCCAGCAGCTTGGGATATGGGGGACGGTCAGATACGCAGTATTTT.

This clone was seen once. The chain joins TRBV4-1 to TRBJ2-5; no clear D gene. Germline V gene sequence: CDR1 MGHRA, CDR2 YSYEKL. V was trimmed by 3 bases and J by 5 bases, leaving 25 bases between them. This CDR3 spans 18 amino acids. The DNA of the CDR3 is TGCGCCAGCAGCCAGGATAGGACGGCTTCCCCGAAACCTGAGACCCAGTACTTC. Protein sequence: CASSQDRTASPKPETQYF.

The V call is TRBV28, the J call TRBJ1-2; TRBD1 might be the D (6 bases). The CDR3 runs 14 residues. Trimming stripped 7 bases from V and 4 bases from J, with 16 bases between. In germline, CDR1 is MDHEN, CDR2 SYDVKM. The CDR3 loop reads CASIPSGTPYGYTF. The DNA for the CDR3 is TGTGCCAGCATCCCAAGCGGGACACCCTATGGCTACACCTTC.

The chain is built from TRBV19 and TRBJ2-1; tentatively, D is TRBD2 (5 bases). Looked up from germline, CDR1 is LNHDA and CDR2 is SQIVND (reference sequence). This CDR3 has 16 residues. V shed 5 bases and J shed 7 bases, with 21 bases lying between them. The CDR3 loop reads CASSFLAVVNSNEQFF. As DNA, the CDR3 is TGTGCCAGTAGTTTCCTAGCCGTCGTAAATTCAAATGAGCAGTTCTTC. The entire variable domain, with the rest obtained from reference TRBV19 and TRBJ2-1, is as follows: DGGITQSPKYLFRKEGQNVTLSCEQNLNHDAMYWYRQDPGQGLRLIYYSQIVNDFQKGDIAEGYSVSREKKESFPLTVTSAQKNPTAFYLCASSFLAVVNSNEQFFGPGTRLTVL.

The chain has TRBV19 and TRBJ1-1, with D perhaps matching TRBD1 (5 bases). The V gene's germline CDR1 is LNHDA and CDR2 SQIVND (reference sequence). The CDR3 runs to 14 residues. The V gene lost 7 bases and the J gene lost 1 base, with 13 bases spanning the gap. Here the CDR3 reads CASTLRGGNTEAFF. For the CDR3, the DNA is TGTGCCAGTACCCTCCGGGGGGGGAACACTGAAGCTTTCTTT.

The V call is TRBV27, the J call TRBJ1-2; 7 positions match TRBD1. V gave up 8 bases and J gave up 5 bases; unmatched junction bases: 11. The CDR3 length is 14 residues. From germline, CDR1 is MNHEY and CDR2 SMNVEV (reference sequence). The CDR3 loop is CASASIDRAYGYTF. DNA for the CDR3: TGTGCCAGCGCCTCGATTGACAGGGCTTATGGCTACACCTTC.